This TCR beta chain was recorded in a study of blood T cell repertoires in COVID-19. About the study: PBMCs, B-cell-depleted T cells, or T cells provided the cDNA or gDNA that made up the material.

Germline-derived CDR1 and CDR2 are ENHRY and SYGVKD. The CDR3 is 13 residues long. With 4 bases removed from V and 1 base from J, the gap between germline ends came to 7 bases. This clone was observed once. This same CDR3 is encoded by further DNA sequences in the sample. Patients of the Seattle cohort, enrolled during active infection, were followed longitudinally. Original processing notes: Reference gene primers were amplified, and this amplification served to estimate nucleated cell counts. The repertoire was sequenced with immunoSEQ multiplex PCR; TCRdb's copy has only in-frame clones and lacks some. The D gene and trimming were derived from the DNA, and the V and J assignments and clone size from that table. The sample consists of about 170,000 clones, about 85% of them appearing once.

Sequencing was carried out using peripheral blood. The source of this sequence is a woman in her sixties or seventies with COVID-19, enrolled during active disease. The chain is built from TRBV10-3 and TRBJ1-1, with D perhaps TRBD1 (5 bases). The CDR3 nucleotides are TGTGCCATCAGTGTGACAGAGAACACTGAAGCTTTCTTT. It specifies CAISVTENTEAFF.